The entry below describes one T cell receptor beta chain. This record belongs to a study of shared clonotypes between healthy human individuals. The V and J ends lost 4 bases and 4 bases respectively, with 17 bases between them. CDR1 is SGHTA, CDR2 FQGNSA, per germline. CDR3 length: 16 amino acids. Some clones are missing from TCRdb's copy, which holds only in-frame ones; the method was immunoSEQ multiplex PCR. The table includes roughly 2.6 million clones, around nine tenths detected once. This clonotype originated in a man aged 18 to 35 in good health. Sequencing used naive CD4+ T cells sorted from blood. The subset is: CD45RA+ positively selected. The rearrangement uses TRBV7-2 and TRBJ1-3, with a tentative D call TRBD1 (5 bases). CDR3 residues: CASSSLRDAPGNTIYF. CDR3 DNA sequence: TGTGCCAGCAGCTCGCTCCGGGACGCCCCAGGAAACACCATATATTTT.